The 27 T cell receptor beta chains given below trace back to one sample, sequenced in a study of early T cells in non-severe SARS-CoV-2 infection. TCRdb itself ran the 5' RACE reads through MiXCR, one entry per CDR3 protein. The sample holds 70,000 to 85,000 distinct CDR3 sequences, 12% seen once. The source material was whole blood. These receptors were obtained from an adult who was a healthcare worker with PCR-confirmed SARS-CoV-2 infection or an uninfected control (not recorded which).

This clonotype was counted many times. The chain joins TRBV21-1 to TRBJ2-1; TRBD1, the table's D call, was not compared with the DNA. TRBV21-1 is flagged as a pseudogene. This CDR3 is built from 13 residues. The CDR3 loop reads CASRGGTEDEQFF. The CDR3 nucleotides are TGTGCCAGCAGAGGCGGGACGGAAGATGAGCAGTTCTTC.

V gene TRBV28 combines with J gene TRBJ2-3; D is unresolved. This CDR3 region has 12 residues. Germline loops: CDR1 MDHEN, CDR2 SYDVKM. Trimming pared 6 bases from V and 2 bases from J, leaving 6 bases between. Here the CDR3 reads CASRTPTDTQYF. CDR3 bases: TGTGCCAGCAGGACTCCCACAGATACGCAGTATTTT. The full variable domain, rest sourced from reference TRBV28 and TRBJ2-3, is DVKVTQSSRYLVKRTGEKVFLECVQDMDHENMFWYRQDPGLGLRLIYFSYDVKMKEKGDIPEGYSVSREKKERFSLILESASTNQTSMYLCASRTPTDTQYFGPGTRLTVL.

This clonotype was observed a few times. DNA for the CDR3: TGTGCCAGCAGCTTACTGACCGGTGGTCGGTATGAGCAGTACTTC. This sequence encodes CASSLLTGGRYEQYF. The rearrangement links TRBV7-9 to TRBJ2-7, with D unclear. In germline, CDR1 is SEHNR, CDR2 FQNEAQ (reference sequence). Trimming cost V 2 bases and J 7 bases, with 18 bases left between them. CDR3 length: 15 amino acids.

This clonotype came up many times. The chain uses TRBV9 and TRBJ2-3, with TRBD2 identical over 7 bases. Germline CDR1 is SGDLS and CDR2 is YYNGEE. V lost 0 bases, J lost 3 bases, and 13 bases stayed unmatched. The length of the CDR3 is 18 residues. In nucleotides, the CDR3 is TGTGCCAGCAGCGTAGTGGGAAGGGCGGGAGCCGGTACAGATACGCAGTATTTT. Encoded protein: CASSVVGRAGAGTDTQYF.

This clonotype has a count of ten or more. The CDR3 sequence is CATRTGSTQYF. CDR3 sequence (DNA): TGTGCCACCCGGACGGGTTCTACGCAGTATTTT. The gene calls are TRBV24-1 and TRBJ2-3; no firm D call. Trimming shortened V by 9 bases and J by 8 bases, and 11 bases separated the two germline ends. Looked up from germline, CDR1 is KGHDR and CDR2 is SFDVKD. CDR3 length: 11 amino acids.

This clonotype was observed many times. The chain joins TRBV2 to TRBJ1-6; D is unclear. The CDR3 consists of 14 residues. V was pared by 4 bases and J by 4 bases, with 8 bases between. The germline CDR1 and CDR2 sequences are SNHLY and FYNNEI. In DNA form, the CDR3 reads TGTGCCAGCAGTGTCCAAGGATATAATTCACCCCTCCACTTT. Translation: CASSVQGYNSPLHF.

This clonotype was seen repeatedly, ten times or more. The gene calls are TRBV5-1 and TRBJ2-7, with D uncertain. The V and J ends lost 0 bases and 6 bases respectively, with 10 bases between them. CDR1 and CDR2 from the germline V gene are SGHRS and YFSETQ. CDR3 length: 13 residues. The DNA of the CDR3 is TGCGCCAGCAGCTTGGACATTGAGGCCGAGCAGTACTTC. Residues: CASSLDIEAEQYF. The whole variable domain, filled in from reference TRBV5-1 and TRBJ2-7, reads KAGVTQTPRYLIKTRGQQVTLSCSPISGHRSVSWYQQTPGQGLQFLFEYFSETQRNKGNFPGRFSGRQFSNSRSEMNVSTLELGDSALYLCASSLDIEAEQYFGPGTRLTVT.

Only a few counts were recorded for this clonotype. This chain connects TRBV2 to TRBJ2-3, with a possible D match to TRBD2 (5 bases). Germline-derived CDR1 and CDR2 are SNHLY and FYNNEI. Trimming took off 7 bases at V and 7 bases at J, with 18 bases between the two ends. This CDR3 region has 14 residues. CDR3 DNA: TGTGCCAGCATTCCGGGATCAGCAGAAAATACGCAGTATTTT. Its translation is CASIPGSAENTQYF.

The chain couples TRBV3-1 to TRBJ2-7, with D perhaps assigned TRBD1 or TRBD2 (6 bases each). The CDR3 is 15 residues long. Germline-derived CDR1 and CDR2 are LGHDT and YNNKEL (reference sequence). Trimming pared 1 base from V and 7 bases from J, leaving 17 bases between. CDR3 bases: TGTGCCAGCAGCCAAGGGGGACATAAGGGAGGAGAGCAGTACTTC. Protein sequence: CASSQGGHKGGEQYF.

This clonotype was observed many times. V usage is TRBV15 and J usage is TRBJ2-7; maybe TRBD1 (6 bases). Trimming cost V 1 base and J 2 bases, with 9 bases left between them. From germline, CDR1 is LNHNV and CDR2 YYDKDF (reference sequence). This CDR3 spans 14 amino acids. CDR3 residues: CATSRVRGAYEQYF. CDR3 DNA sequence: TGTGCCACCAGCAGAGTCAGGGGAGCCTACGAGCAGTACTTC.

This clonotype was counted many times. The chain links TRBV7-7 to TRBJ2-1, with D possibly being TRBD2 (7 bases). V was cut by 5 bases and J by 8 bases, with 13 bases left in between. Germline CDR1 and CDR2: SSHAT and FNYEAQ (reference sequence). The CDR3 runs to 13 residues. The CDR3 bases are TGTGCCAGCAGCGCGCCGGGGGGCTATGAGCAGTTCTTC. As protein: CASSAPGGYEQFF. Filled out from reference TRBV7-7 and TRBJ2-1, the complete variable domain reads GAGVSQSPRYKVTKRGQDVTLRCDPISSHATLYWYQQALGQGPEFLTYFNYEAQPDKSGLPSDRFSAERPEGSISTLTIQRTEQRDSAMYRCASSAPGGYEQFFGPGTRLTVL.

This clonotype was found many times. CDR3 protein: CASSESRDREGTEAFF. The CDR3 bases are TGCGCCAGCAGTGAGTCGAGGGACCGGGAGGGAACTGAAGCTTTCTTT. This chain joins TRBV10-1 and TRBJ1-1; a possible D gene is TRBD1 (5 bases). This CDR3 has 16 amino acids. Trimming cost V 0 bases and J 5 bases, with 16 bases left between them. Germline CDR1 and CDR2: WNHNN and SYGVQD (reference sequence).

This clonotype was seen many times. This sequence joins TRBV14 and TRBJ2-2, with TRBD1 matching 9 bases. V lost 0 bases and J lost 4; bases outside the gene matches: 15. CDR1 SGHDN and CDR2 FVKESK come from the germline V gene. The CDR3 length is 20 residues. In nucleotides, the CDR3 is TGTGCCAGCAGCCAAGATCCAGGCAAGGTTCGGACAGGGGTCACCGGGGAGCTGTTTTTT. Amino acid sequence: CASSQDPGKVRTGVTGELFF.

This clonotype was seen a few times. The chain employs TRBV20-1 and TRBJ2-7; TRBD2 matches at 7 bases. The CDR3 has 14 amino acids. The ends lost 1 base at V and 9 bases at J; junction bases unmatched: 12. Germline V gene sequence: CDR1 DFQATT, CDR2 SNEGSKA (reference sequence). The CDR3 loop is CSARGTGGLLGQYF. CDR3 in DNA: TGCAGTGCTAGAGGGACTGGGGGACTATTAGGGCAGTACTTC.

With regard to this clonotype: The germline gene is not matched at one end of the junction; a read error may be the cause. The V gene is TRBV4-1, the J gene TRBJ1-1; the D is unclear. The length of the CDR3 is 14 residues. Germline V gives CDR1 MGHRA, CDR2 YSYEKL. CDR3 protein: CASSPRVPRTEVFF. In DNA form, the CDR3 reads TGCGCCAGCAGCCCCCGGGTCCCGCGGACTGAAGTTTTCTTT.

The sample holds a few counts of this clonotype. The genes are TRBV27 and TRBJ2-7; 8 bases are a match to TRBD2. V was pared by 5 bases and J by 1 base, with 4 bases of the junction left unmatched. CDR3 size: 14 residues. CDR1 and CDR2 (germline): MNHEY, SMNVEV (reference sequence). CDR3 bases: TGTGCCAGCAGTCTGATAGCGGGATCCTACGAGCAGTACTTC. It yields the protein CASSLIAGSYEQYF.

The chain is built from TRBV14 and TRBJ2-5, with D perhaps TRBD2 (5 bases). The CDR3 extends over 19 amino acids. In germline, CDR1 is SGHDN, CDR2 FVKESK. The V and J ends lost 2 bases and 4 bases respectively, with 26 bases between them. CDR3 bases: TGTGCCAGCAGCCAAAGCCCCGTCGGGGTGGCTAGGCTTCGAGAGACCCAGTACTTC. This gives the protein CASSQSPVGVARLRETQYF. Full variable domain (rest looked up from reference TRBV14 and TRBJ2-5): EAGVTQFPSHSVIEKGQTVTLRCDPISGHDNLYWYRRVMGKEIKFLLHFVKESKQDESGMPNNRFLAERTGGTYSTLKVQPAELEDSGVYFCASSQSPVGVARLRETQYFGPGTRLLVL.

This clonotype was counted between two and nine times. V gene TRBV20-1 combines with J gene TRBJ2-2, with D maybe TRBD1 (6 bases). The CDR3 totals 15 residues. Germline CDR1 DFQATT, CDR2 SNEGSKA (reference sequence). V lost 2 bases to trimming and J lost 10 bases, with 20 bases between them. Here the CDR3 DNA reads TGCAGTGCTAGATTAGGACAGAGACCCAGGGAGGAGCTGTTTTTT. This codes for CSARLGQRPREELFF.

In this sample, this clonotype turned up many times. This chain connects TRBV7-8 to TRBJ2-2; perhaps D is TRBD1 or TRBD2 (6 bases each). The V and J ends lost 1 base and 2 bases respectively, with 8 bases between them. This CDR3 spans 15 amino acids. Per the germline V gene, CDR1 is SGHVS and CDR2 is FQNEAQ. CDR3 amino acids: CASSLVGGNTGELFF. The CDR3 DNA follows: TGTGCCAGCAGCTTAGTCGGGGGCAACACCGGGGAGCTGTTTTTT.

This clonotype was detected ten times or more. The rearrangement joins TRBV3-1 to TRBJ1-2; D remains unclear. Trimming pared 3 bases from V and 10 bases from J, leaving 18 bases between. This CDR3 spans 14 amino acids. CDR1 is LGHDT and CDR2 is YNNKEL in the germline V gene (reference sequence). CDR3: CASSHLDPSHDYTF. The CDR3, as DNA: TGTGCCAGCAGCCACCTGGACCCATCTCACGACTACACCTTC.

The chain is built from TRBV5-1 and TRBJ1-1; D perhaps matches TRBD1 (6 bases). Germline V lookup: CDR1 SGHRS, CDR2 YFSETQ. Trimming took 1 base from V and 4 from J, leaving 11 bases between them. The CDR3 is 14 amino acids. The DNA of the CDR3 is TGCGCCAGCAGCTTGCAGGGGTGGTCCACTGAAGCTTTCTTT. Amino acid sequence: CASSLQGWSTEAFF.

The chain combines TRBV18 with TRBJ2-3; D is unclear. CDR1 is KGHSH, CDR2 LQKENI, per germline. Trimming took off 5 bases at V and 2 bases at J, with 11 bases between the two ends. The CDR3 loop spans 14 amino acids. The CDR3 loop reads CASSDTLNTDTQYF. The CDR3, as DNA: TGTGCCAGCTCAGACACTCTAAACACAGATACGCAGTATTTT.

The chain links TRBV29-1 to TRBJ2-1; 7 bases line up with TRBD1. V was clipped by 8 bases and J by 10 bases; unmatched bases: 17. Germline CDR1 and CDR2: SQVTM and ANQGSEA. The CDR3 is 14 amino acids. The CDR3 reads CSSSWTRRTGEQFF. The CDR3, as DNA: TGCAGCTCCTCCTGGACAAGAAGGACAGGAGAGCAGTTCTTC.

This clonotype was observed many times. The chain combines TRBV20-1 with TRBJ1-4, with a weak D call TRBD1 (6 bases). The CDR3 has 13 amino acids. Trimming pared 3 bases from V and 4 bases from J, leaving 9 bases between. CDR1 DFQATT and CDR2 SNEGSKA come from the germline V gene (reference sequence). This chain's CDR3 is CSARDSLNEKLFF. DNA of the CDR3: TGCAGTGCTAGGGACAGTCTTAATGAAAAACTGTTTTTT.

CDR3 in DNA: TGTGCCAGCAGTCCCTCTCGACCCTGGACAGGGGGCGCGGGGGAGCAGTACTTC. This gives the protein CASSPSRPWTGGAGEQYF. V gene TRBV28 combines with J gene TRBJ2-7, with TRBD1 matching over 11 bases. Trimming removed 5 bases from V and 7 bases from J; junction bases left unmatched: 19. The CDR3 extends over 18 amino acids. The germline V gene encodes CDR1 MDHEN and CDR2 SYDVKM.

CDR3 DNA sequence: TGCAGCGTTTGGGGGACTAGCGGTTCCGACGAGCAGTACTTC. Protein: CSVWGTSGSDEQYF. V gene TRBV29-1 combines with J gene TRBJ2-7; 11 positions match TRBD2. This CDR3 contains 14 residues. Germline V gene lookup returns CDR1 SQVTM and CDR2 ANQGSEA. V lost 5 bases to trimming and J lost 5 bases; unmatched junction nucleotides: 8.

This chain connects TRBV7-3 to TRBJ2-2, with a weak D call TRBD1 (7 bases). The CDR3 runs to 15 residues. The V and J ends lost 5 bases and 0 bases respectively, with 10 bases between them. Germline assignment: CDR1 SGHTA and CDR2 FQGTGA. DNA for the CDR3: TGTGCCAGCAGCGGCGGGACAGCGAACACCGGGGAGCTGTTTTTT. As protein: CASSGGTANTGELFF.